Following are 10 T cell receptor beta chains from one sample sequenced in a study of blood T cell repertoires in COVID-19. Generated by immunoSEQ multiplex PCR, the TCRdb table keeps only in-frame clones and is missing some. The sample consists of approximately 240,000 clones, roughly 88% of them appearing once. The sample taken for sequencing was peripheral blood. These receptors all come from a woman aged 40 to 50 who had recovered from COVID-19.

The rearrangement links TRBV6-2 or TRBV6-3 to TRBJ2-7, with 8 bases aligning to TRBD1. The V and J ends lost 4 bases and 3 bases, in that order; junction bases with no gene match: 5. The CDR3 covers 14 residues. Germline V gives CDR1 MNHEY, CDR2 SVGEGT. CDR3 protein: CASSWDRTFYEQYF. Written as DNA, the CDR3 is TGTGCCAGCAGTTGGGACAGGACGTTCTACGAGCAGTACTTC.

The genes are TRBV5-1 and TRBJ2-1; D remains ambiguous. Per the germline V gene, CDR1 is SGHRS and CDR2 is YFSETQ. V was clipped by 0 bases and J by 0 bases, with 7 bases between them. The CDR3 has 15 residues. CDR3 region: CASSLGPGSYNEQFF. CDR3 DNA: TGCGCCAGCAGCTTGGGGCCGGGCTCCTACAATGAGCAGTTCTTC.

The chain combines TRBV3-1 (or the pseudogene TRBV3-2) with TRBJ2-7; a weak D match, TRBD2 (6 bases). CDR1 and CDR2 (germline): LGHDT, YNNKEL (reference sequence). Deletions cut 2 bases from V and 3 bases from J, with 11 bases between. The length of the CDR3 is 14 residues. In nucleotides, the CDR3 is TGTGCCAGCAGCCAAAGAGGGACTGACTACGAGCAGTACTTC. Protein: CASSQRGTDYEQYF.

The DNA of the CDR3 is TGCGCCAGCAGCTTCTATGAGCGGGGGGGCGGAGTGGACGAGCAGTACTTC. This codes for CASSFYERGGGVDEQYF. The chain is built from TRBV5-1 and TRBJ2-7, with 10 bases that match TRBD2. The CDR3 runs to 17 residues. The germline V gene has CDR1 SGHRS and CDR2 YFSETQ. J gave up 5 bases and V 2 bases, and 13 bases lay outside the gene matches. Drawing the rest from reference TRBV5-1 and TRBJ2-7, the complete variable domain is KAGVTQTPRYLIKTRGQQVTLSCSPISGHRSVSWYQQTPGQGLQFLFEYFSETQRNKGNFPGRFSGRQFSNSRSEMNVSTLELGDSALYLCASSFYERGGGVDEQYFGPGTRLTVT.

CDR3 loop: CASSPLGGAPTDTQYF. The DNA of the CDR3 is TGTGCCAGCAGCCCCTTGGGGGGGGCCCCCACAGATACGCAGTATTTT. V and J are TRBV5-8 and TRBJ2-3; D may be TRBD2 (7 bases). V was pared by 4 bases and J by 2 bases, with 17 bases between. The length of the CDR3 is 16 residues. The germline V gene has CDR1 SGHTS and CDR2 YDEGEE.

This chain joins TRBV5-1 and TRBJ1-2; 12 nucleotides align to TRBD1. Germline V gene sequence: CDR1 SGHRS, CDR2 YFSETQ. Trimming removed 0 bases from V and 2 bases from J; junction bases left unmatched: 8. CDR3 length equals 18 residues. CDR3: CASSLVRDRGPLNYGYTF. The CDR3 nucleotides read TGCGCCAGCAGCTTGGTGCGGGACAGGGGGCCCTTGAACTATGGCTACACCTTC.

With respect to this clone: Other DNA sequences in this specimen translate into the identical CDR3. CDR3 in DNA: TGTGCCAGCAGTTACCCCCCTTCCTACGAGCAGTACTTC. This encodes CASSYPPSYEQYF. The chain uses TRBV6-2 or TRBV6-3 and TRBJ2-7; D is unclear. CDR3 length: 13 residues. Germline assignment: CDR1 MNHEY and CDR2 SVGEGT. Between the trimmed V and J ends, which lost 2 bases and 1 base, there was a span of 6 bases.

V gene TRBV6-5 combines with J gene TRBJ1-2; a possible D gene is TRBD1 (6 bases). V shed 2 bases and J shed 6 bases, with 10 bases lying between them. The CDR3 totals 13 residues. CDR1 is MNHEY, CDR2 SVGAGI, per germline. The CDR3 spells CASSYLSGDGYTF. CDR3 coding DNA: TGTGCCAGCAGTTACCTTTCAGGGGATGGCTACACCTTC.

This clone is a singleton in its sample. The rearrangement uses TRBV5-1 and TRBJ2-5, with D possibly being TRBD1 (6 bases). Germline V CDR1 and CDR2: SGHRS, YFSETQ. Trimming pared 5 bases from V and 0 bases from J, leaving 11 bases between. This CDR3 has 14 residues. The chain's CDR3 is CASRSGTHQETQYF. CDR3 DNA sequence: TGCGCCAGCAGGTCCGGGACACACCAAGAGACCCAGTACTTC.

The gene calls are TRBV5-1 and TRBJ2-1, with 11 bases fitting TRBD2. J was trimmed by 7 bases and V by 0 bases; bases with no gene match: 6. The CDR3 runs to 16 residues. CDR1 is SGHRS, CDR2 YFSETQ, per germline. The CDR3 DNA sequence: TGCGCCAGCAGCTTGGATATAGCGGGAGGGAGGAATGAGCAGTTCTTC. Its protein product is CASSLDIAGGRNEQFF.